Below are 20 T cell receptor beta chains sequenced from a single sample in a study of blood T cell repertoires in COVID-19. This table comes from immunoSEQ multiplex PCR, and its TCRdb copy is limited to in-frame clones, with some not included. The table shows more than 120,000 clones, with around 87% occurring only once. The sequencing input was peripheral blood. Receptors originate from a man over 45 who had recovered from COVID-19.

The V gene is TRBV3-1 (or the pseudogene TRBV3-2), the J gene TRBJ2-1; D ambiguous. The germline V gene encodes CDR1 LGHDT and CDR2 YNNKEL (reference sequence). The CDR3 consists of 14 residues. V was trimmed by 0 bases and J by 10 bases, leaving 13 bases between them. CDR3 sequence: CASSQELGEVEQFF. DNA for the CDR3: TGTGCCAGCAGCCAAGAACTGGGCGAAGTCGAGCAGTTCTTC.

CDR3 sequence reads: CASSRGQGPNEKLFF. The CDR3 DNA reads TGTGCCAGCTCACGTGGACAGGGACCTAATGAAAAACTGTTTTTT. The chain employs TRBV18 and TRBJ1-4; the match to TRBD1 covers 8 bases. There are 15 residues in the CDR3. The ends lost 4 bases at V and 3 bases at J; junction bases unmatched: 4. CDR1 KGHSH and CDR2 LQKENI come from the germline V gene.

V usage is TRBV4-3 and J usage is TRBJ1-5; maybe TRBD1 (5 bases). Germline assignment: CDR1 LGHNA and CDR2 YSLEER. This CDR3 is 16 amino acids long. Trimming removed 0 bases from V and 0 bases from J, with 9 bases in between. CDR3 sequence (DNA): TGCGCCAGCAGCCAAGACAGGGATTATAGCAATCAGCCCCAGCATTTT. The encoded protein is CASSQDRDYSNQPQHF.

This clone was counted between two and nine times. V usage is TRBV11-2 and J usage is TRBJ1-1; no clear D. The CDR3 spans 15 residues. Looked up from germline, CDR1 is SGHAT and CDR2 is FQNNGV. The V end lost 5 bases, the J end lost 1 base, and 14 bases lay between the germline ends. The CDR3 DNA follows: TGTGCCAGCAGCGAAGCGGAACAGTCGAACACTGAAGCTTTCTTT. It codes for CASSEAEQSNTEAFF. The variable domain in full, completed from reference TRBV11-2 and TRBJ1-1, reads EAGVAQSPRYKIIEKRQSVAFWCNPISGHATLYWYQQILGQGPKLLIQFQNNGVVDDSQLPKDRFSAERLKGVDSTLKIQPAKLEDSAVYLCASSEAEQSNTEAFFGQGTRLTVV.

The chain is built from TRBV9 and TRBJ2-6, with TRBD2 matching 9 bases. The germline V gene encodes CDR1 SGDLS and CDR2 YYNGEE. The ends lost 3 bases at V and 1 base at J; junction bases unmatched: 11. The CDR3 is made up of 19 amino acids. CDR3 sequence reads: CASSAEAGTSSSGANVLTF. The CDR3 DNA sequence: TGTGCCAGCAGCGCCGAGGCCGGGACTAGCTCTTCTGGGGCCAACGTCCTGACTTTC.

The rearrangement uses TRBV5-5 and TRBJ2-7; 7 nucleotides line up with TRBD1. Germline assignment: CDR1 SGHKS and CDR2 YYEKEE (reference sequence). The CDR3 extends over 15 amino acids. Trimming removed 2 bases from V and 4 bases from J; junction bases left unmatched: 9. CDR3 bases: TGTGCCAGCAGCTTATCACAGGGGTACGGGTACGAGCAGTACTTC. Translation gives CASSLSQGYGYEQYF.

The chain links TRBV5-4 to TRBJ2-3; D may be TRBD2 (5 bases). Germline values: CDR1 SGHNT, CDR2 YYREEE (reference sequence). With 2 bases removed from V and 0 bases from J, the gap between germline ends came to 10 bases. The CDR3 extends over 15 amino acids. For the CDR3, the DNA is TGTGCCAGCAGCTTTAGCGACTTTAGCACAGATACGCAGTATTTT. Protein: CASSFSDFSTDTQYF.

The rearrangement links TRBV6-2 or TRBV6-3 to TRBJ2-3; 9 nucleotides line up with TRBD2. This CDR3 spans 17 amino acids. V was pared by 4 bases and J by 7 bases, with 15 bases of the junction left unmatched. Germline CDR1 is MNHEY and CDR2 is SVGEGT. DNA for the CDR3: TGTGCCAGCAGTTCCGACCTCAGCCTAGCGGGGTTGAATACGCAGTATTTT. This gives the protein CASSSDLSLAGLNTQYF.

The chain's CDR3 is CASSVEGNERAFF. DNA of the CDR3: TGCGCCAGCAGCGTTGAGGGAAACGAAAGGGCTTTCTTT. The chain has TRBV5-1 and TRBJ1-1; D remains ambiguous. The ends were cut back, 4 bases at V and 11 bases at J, with 18 bases in the middle. CDR3 size: 13 residues. Germline-derived CDR1 and CDR2 are SGHRS and YFSETQ.

The CDR3 loop is CAISESTGLSGNTIYF. CDR3 nucleotide sequence: TGTGCCATCAGTGAGTCTACAGGCCTCTCTGGAAACACCATATATTTT. V gene TRBV10-3 combines with J gene TRBJ1-3; the D gene is possibly TRBD1 (5 bases). CDR1 ENHRY and CDR2 SYGVKD come from the germline V gene. V was clipped by 0 bases and J by 0 bases, with 9 bases between them. The CDR3 has 16 amino acids.

The rearrangement joins TRBV3-1 (or the pseudogene TRBV3-2) to TRBJ2-7; 10 bases are a match to TRBD2. The CDR3 consists of 15 residues. V shed 1 base and J 1 base; nucleotides not matched to a gene: 1. The germline CDR1 and CDR2 sequences are LGHDT and YNNKEL (reference sequence). The CDR3 region has the DNA TGTGCCAGCAGCCAAGGGACTAGCGGTTCCTACGAGCAGTACTTC. Protein: CASSQGTSGSYEQYF.

The chain carries TRBV7-3 and TRBJ1-1, with D possibly being TRBD1 (5 bases). Germline CDR1 reads SGHTA; CDR2 reads FQGTGA. This CDR3 spans 13 amino acids. Between the trimmed V and J ends, which lost 1 base and 5 bases, there was a span of 8 bases. The CDR3 loop is CASSLRRGTEAFF. CDR3 DNA: TGTGCCAGCAGCTTAAGGAGGGGAACTGAAGCTTTCTTT.

This clone was counted a few times. The rearrangement links TRBV7-9 to TRBJ2-2, with a weak D call TRBD2 (6 bases). Trimming removed 3 bases at V and 9 bases at J, with 11 bases between. CDR3 length: 13 residues. The germline gives CDR1 SEHNR, CDR2 FQNEAQ (reference sequence). CDR3 in amino acids: CASSFTEGWELFF. CDR3 DNA sequence: TGTGCCAGCAGCTTTACGGAGGGATGGGAGCTGTTTTTT. Combining the CDR3 with reference TRBV7-9 and TRBJ2-2 gives the whole variable domain DTGVSQNPRHKITKRGQNVTFRCDPISEHNRLYWYRQTLGQGPEFLTYFQNEAQLEKSRLLSDRFSAERPKGSFSTLEIQRTEQGDSAMYLCASSFTEGWELFFGEGSRLTVL.

This rearrangement joins TRBV5-4 to TRBJ1-1, with 7 positions matching TRBD1. CDR3 length: 15 amino acids. The J segment lost 4 bases and the V segment lost 1 base, leaving 7 bases of the junction unmatched. The germline V gene has CDR1 SGHNT and CDR2 YYREEE (reference sequence). The CDR3 sequence is CASSLMTGLVTEAFF. CDR3 nucleotides: TGTGCCAGCAGCTTGATGACAGGGTTAGTCACTGAAGCTTTCTTT.

CDR3 amino acids: CASSTTSGGTDTQYF. The CDR3 DNA follows: TGTGCCAGCAGCACTACATCGGGGGGCACAGATACGCAGTATTTT. The chain employs TRBV7-3 and TRBJ2-3, with D perhaps TRBD2 (6 bases). The CDR3 contains 15 residues. Trimming removed 5 bases at V and 1 base at J, with 13 bases between. Germline-derived CDR1 and CDR2 are SGHTA and FQGTGA.

This clone was picked up one time. This chain joins TRBV4-3 and TRBJ1-6; 7 nucleotides line up with TRBD1. This CDR3 is 20 amino acids long. The V segment lost 0 bases and the J segment 5 bases; nucleotides outside the gene matches: 16. Germline values: CDR1 LGHNA, CDR2 YSLEER. This CDR3 is CASSQDGGMRGRVHNSPLHF. CDR3 coding DNA: TGCGCCAGCAGCCAAGATGGGGGGATGAGGGGGCGCGTCCATAATTCACCCCTCCACTTT.

This chain uses TRBV24-1 with TRBJ2-1; TRBD2 agrees at 15 bases. With 3 bases clipped from V and 10 bases from J, the junction kept 6 bases outside the gene matches. The CDR3 length is 16 residues. Per germline, CDR1 KGHDR and CDR2 SFDVKD. CDR3 DNA sequence: TGTGCCACCAGTGATCGGACTAGCGGGGGGGCCAGAGAGCAGTTCTTC. This sequence encodes CATSDRTSGGAREQFF.

V is TRBV5-8 and J is TRBJ1-1, with D perhaps matching TRBD1 (5 bases). V was shortened by 4 bases and J by 2 bases, with 15 bases between the two germline ends. This CDR3 has 15 amino acids. CDR1 and CDR2 (germline): SGHTS, YDEGEE. CDR3 nucleotides: TGTGCCAGCAGCCCGGAGGGACGGTTAAACACTGAAGCTTTCTTT. Residues: CASSPEGRLNTEAFF.

This sequence joins TRBV21-1 and TRBJ1-3; no check of the table's D call, TRBD1, against the DNA was made. TRBV21-1 is a recognized pseudogene. This CDR3 is 16 amino acids long. Written as DNA, the CDR3 is TGTGCCAGCAGCAAATACAGGGTAAGCCTAGGAAACACCATATATTTT. Residues: CASSKYRVSLGNTIYF.

J is TRBJ1-4 and V is TRBV7-2; TRBD1 might be the D (6 bases). There are 14 residues in the CDR3. Trimming stripped 2 bases from V and 8 bases from J, with 12 bases between. The V gene's germline CDR1 is SGHTA and CDR2 FQGNSA. CDR3 bases: TGTGCCAGCAGCTTAAATCCTCAGGGGGAAAAACTGTTTTTT. Amino acid sequence: CASSLNPQGEKLFF.